These 15 T cell receptor beta chains share one sample of origin, sequenced in a study of cytomegalovirus exposure and HLA in healthy donors. PCR amplification relied on 60 Vbeta primers (plus 13 Jbeta primers). TCRdb's table, derived via immunoSEQ multiplex PCR, lists solely in-frame clones and lacks some. The table lists fewer than 150,000 clones, 60% to 85% of them singletons. Material: PBMCs. These receptors came from a man aged 35-49 years in good health and CMV-seropositive.

The genes are TRBV11-2 and TRBJ1-1, with 8 bases identical to TRBD1. V dropped 5 bases and J dropped 1; count of bases not matched to a gene: 9. Germline V lookup: CDR1 SGHAT, CDR2 FQNNGV. CDR3 size: 16 residues. DNA for the CDR3: TGTGCCAGCAGCCCGTGGACAGGGCCGCGGAACACTGAAGCTTTCTTT. Protein product: CASSPWTGPRNTEAFF. The full variable domain, with the rest looked up from reference TRBV11-2 and TRBJ1-1, is EAGVAQSPRYKIIEKRQSVAFWCNPISGHATLYWYQQILGQGPKLLIQFQNNGVVDDSQLPKDRFSAERLKGVDSTLKIQPAKLEDSAVYLCASSPWTGPRNTEAFFGQGTRLTVV.

J is TRBJ2-5 and V is TRBV13; D might be TRBD2 (7 bases). This CDR3 comprises 15 residues. The V gene's germline CDR1 is PRHDT and CDR2 FYEKMQ (reference sequence). Between the trimmed V and J ends, which lost 1 base and 4 bases, there was a span of 13 bases. The CDR3 reads CASSLEVGGGETQYF. CDR3 coding DNA: TGTGCCAGCAGCTTAGAAGTGGGAGGGGGAGAGACCCAGTACTTC.

This clone has a single count. This chain connects TRBV28 to TRBJ2-1; TRBD1 agrees at 7 bases. V lost 4 bases and J lost 6; bases outside the gene matches: 3. CDR1 and CDR2 from the germline V gene are MDHEN and SYDVKM. This CDR3 contains 13 residues. CDR3 nucleotide sequence: TGTGCCAGCAGTTCCAGACAGGGCAATGAGCAGTTCTTC. Residues: CASSSRQGNEQFF. Together with reference TRBV28 and TRBJ2-1, the CDR3 gives the full variable domain: DVKVTQSSRYLVKRTGEKVFLECVQDMDHENMFWYRQDPGLGLRLIYFSYDVKMKEKGDIPEGYSVSREKKERFSLILESASTNQTSMYLCASSSRQGNEQFFGPGTRLTVL.

The CDR3 region is CASSLLAGDNYGYTF. The CDR3 nucleotides read TGTGCCAGCAGTTTATTGGCCGGGGATAACTATGGCTACACCTTC. V and J are TRBV27 and TRBJ1-2; D is ambiguous. The CDR3 is 15 residues long. V gave up 1 base and J gave up 1 base, with 10 bases separating them. Germline V lookup: CDR1 MNHEY, CDR2 SMNVEV (reference sequence).

The genes are TRBV5-1 and TRBJ2-5, with a possible D match to TRBD2 (6 bases). The V and J ends lost 0 bases and 1 base respectively, with 19 bases between them. Germline loops: CDR1 SGHRS, CDR2 YFSETQ. The CDR3 consists of 18 residues. CDR3 nucleotide sequence: TGCGCCAGCAGCTTGGGACCCTTCTTCGGTAGCGGCCAAGAGACCCAGTACTTC. It encodes CASSLGPFFGSGQETQYF.

J is TRBJ2-1 and V is TRBV6-5; D possibly corresponds to TRBD2 (5 bases). The germline V and J ends were trimmed by 0 bases and 6 bases, with 15 bases remaining between them. Germline V CDR1 and CDR2: MNHEY, SVGAGI. This CDR3 is built from 16 residues. CDR3 nucleotide sequence: TGTGCCAGCAGTTACTCGATACTAGTACAAATCAATGAGCAGTTCTTC. This encodes CASSYSILVQINEQFF.

The chain uses TRBV27 and TRBJ2-1; 9 bases map to TRBD1. Germline-derived CDR1 and CDR2 are MNHEY and SMNVEV (reference sequence). This CDR3 region has 14 residues. V lost 4 bases, J lost 6 bases, and 4 bases stayed unmatched. The CDR3, as DNA: TGTGCCAGCAGTTACTGGACAGGGGTCAATGAGCAGTTCTTC. Encoded protein: CASSYWTGVNEQFF.

The CDR3 bases are TGTGCCAGTAGTATTCGGCAGGGGAGGGATTCACTTACTGAAGCTTTCTTT. Its protein product is CASSIRQGRDSLTEAFF. The rearrangement uses TRBV19 and TRBJ1-1, with a tentative D call TRBD1 (6 bases). This CDR3 is 17 amino acids long. V shed 3 bases and J shed 5 bases, with 22 bases lying between them. Germline CDR1 reads LNHDA; CDR2 reads SQIVND (reference sequence).

The chain carries TRBV2 and TRBJ2-1; TRBD1 matches at 8 bases. The CDR3 totals 16 residues. Germline V gives CDR1 SNHLY, CDR2 FYNNEI. V dropped 2 bases and J dropped 0; count of bases not matched to a gene: 3. The CDR3 nucleotides are TGTGCCAGCAGTGAAAGGACAGGGAGCTCCTACAATGAGCAGTTCTTC. Translating it yields CASSERTGSSYNEQFF. The full variable domain, rest sourced from reference TRBV2 and TRBJ2-1, is EPEVTQTPSHQVTQMGQEVILRCVPISNHLYFYWYRQILGQKVEFLVSFYNNEISEKSEIFDDQFSVERPDGSNFTLKIRSTKLEDSAMYFCASSERTGSSYNEQFFGPGTRLTVL.

In DNA form, the CDR3 reads TGTGCCAGCAGCCTCCGGGACTACGAGCAGTACTTC. Translating it yields CASSLRDYEQYF. This sequence joins TRBV9 and TRBJ2-7; D possibly corresponds to TRBD2 (5 bases). The CDR3 length is 12 residues. Germline CDR1 and CDR2: SGDLS and YYNGEE. V gave up 4 bases and J gave up 3 bases, with 8 bases separating them.

The chain links TRBV19 to TRBJ1-2; 9 bases line up with TRBD1. With 5 bases clipped from V and 3 bases from J, the junction kept 4 bases outside the gene matches. The length of the CDR3 is 14 residues. In germline, CDR1 is LNHDA, CDR2 SQIVND (reference sequence). The CDR3 DNA reads as TGTGCCAGTAGTTACAGGGGGCGAGACTATGGCTACACCTTC. Amino acids: CASSYRGRDYGYTF.

J is TRBJ1-1 and V is TRBV7-6, with 7 nucleotides matching TRBD1. The V gene end was trimmed by 2 bases and the J gene end by 3 bases; junction bases not matched to a gene: 15. Germline CDR1 is SGHVS and CDR2 is FNYEAQ. The CDR3 totals 18 residues. This CDR3 reads CASSLLLAGGVGDTEAFF. The CDR3 DNA reads as TGTGCCAGCAGCTTATTGTTGGCAGGGGGAGTGGGGGACACTGAAGCTTTCTTT.

The rearrangement links TRBV25-1 to TRBJ2-7, with no clear D. CDR1 MGHDK and CDR2 SYGVNS come from the germline V gene. CDR3 length equals 9 residues. The V gene lost 10 bases and the J gene lost 7 bases, with 8 bases spanning the gap. The CDR3 reads CATPSEQYF. In DNA, the CDR3 is TGTGCCACCCCCTCTGAGCAGTACTTC.

The chain is built from TRBV27 and TRBJ2-5, with no clear D. Gene TRBJ2-7 matches the end of the DNA better, so the J call may be wrong. The CDR3 length is 15 residues. CDR1 and CDR2 from the germline V gene are MNHEY and SMNVEV (reference sequence). This CDR3 is CASSLGQAISYEQYF. Here the CDR3 DNA reads TGTGCCAGCAGTTTAGGGCAGGCCATCTCCTACGAGCAGTACTTC.

The chain is built from TRBV19 and TRBJ1-1, with D possibly being TRBD1 (5 bases). The ends were cut back, 5 bases at V and 4 bases at J, with 11 bases in the middle. Germline V gene data show CDR1 as LNHDA and CDR2 as SQIVND (reference sequence). The CDR3 runs 13 residues. CDR3 in amino acids: CASSLGRGTEAFF. Here the CDR3 DNA reads TGTGCCAGTAGTTTGGGAAGGGGCACTGAAGCTTTCTTT.